This entry concerns a single T cell receptor (beta chain). Its specificity is not known. Flow cytometry had shown expanded CD8+CD57+ cells in the patients chosen for sequencing. Severe acquired aplastic anemia affected all patients. The data originate from a study of CD8+CD57+ T cells in acquired aplastic anemia. Overall study: Quantities of DNA derived from sorted CD4+ and CD8+ cells averaged about 3.2 ug.

General study findings and limits: Sharing between patients and controls was observed for twenty-nine CD8+ CDR3 sequences.

From germline, CDR1 is MGHDK and CDR2 SYGVNS. The CDR3 is 14 residues long. Trimming shortened V by 2 bases and J by 7 bases, and 14 bases separated the two germline ends. Researchers used genomic DNA as the template to profile TCR beta VDJ and CDR3. TCRdb passed the reads through MiXCR, listing each CDR3 protein once. The top ten clones hold 15% to 20% of a sample with hundreds of thousands of distinct CDR3 sequences, roughly 45% of them seen once. This clonotype originated in a human donor with aplastic anemia. The rearrangement uses TRBV25-1 and TRBJ1-2; D is perhaps TRBD1 (6 bases). Sequenced sample: sorted CD4+, CD8+, or CD8+CD57+ T cells (not recorded which) from PBMCs. The CDR3 spells CASSEGGRETGYTF. DNA for the CDR3: TGTGCCAGCAGTGAAGGGGGCAGGGAAACTGGCTACACCTTC.